The sequence of this TCR beta chain was determined in a study of cytomegalovirus exposure and HLA in healthy donors. Germline V gene sequence: CDR1 MNHEY, CDR2 SVGAGI. Trimming left V 4 bases short and J 3 bases short, with 15 bases between. The CDR3 has 15 amino acids. Generated by immunoSEQ multiplex PCR, the TCRdb table keeps only in-frame clones and is missing some. Of a few hundred thousand clones listed, approximately 90% were seen once; the top ten hold approximately 0.84%. Sequenced input: PBMCs. The rearrangement uses TRBV6-5 and TRBJ2-5, with D perhaps matching TRBD1 (6 bases). This clonotype originated in a woman under 30 in good health and CMV-seronegative. The CDR3 sequence: CASSLSYRAEETQYF. The DNA of the CDR3 is TGTGCCAGCAGTTTATCCTACAGGGCCGAAGAGACCCAGTACTTC.